This is a list of T cell receptor beta chains from one sample in a study of T cell repertoires in cytomegalovirus infection. MiXCR, applied by TCRdb to the reads, yields one record per CDR3 protein. The data show approximately 250,000 distinct CDR3 sequences, around 9% seen once. The material sequenced was PBMCs. The receptors were gathered from a human donor in good health (CMV status not recorded). Some clones in this sample may be carry-over from other donors' samples. CDR3s include the opening cysteine and the closing phenylalanine or tryptophan. A D gene is named only where the DNA matches it firmly. The size entry is marked missing in some rows and otherwise reads once, few, many or a size class.

v_gene,d_gene,j_gene,abundance,CDR3aa,CDR3nt
TRBV6-1,TRBD1,TRBJ1-1,many,CASRPDRVNTEAFF,TGTGCCAGCAGACCTGACAGGGTGAACACTGAAGCTTTCTTT
TRBV2,.,TRBJ2-3,many,CASRSGLRTDTQYF,TGTGCCAGCAGGTCAGGGTTACGGACAGATACGCAGTATTTT
TRBV11-2,.,TRBJ1-5,many,CASSTMDSGNQPQHF,TGTGCCAGCAGCACGATGGACAGCGGGAACCAGCCCCAGCATTTT
TRBV4-1,.,TRBJ2-1,many,CASSQDTPSLQLYNEQFF,TGCGCCAGCAGCCAAGATACCCCGTCCTTACAACTCTACAATGAGCAGTTCTTC
TRBV7-2,TRBD1,TRBJ1-4,many,CASSLTGSYEKLFF,TGTGCCAGCAGCTTGACAGGGTCCTATGAAAAACTGTTTTTT
TRBV6-2/TRBV6-3,TRBD1,TRBJ1-1,many,CASSYSFGQGVMNTEAFF,TGTGCCAGCAGTTACTCTTTCGGACAGGGGGTCATGAACACTGAAGCTTTCTTT
TRBV7-8,.,TRBJ2-7,many,CASSLSRGTENTYEQYF,TGTGCCAGCAGCTTATCGCGGGGGACAGAAAATACCTACGAGCAGTACTTC
TRBV7-6,TRBD2,TRBJ2-7,.,CASTPGGGVTYEQYF,TGTGCCAGCACCCCGGGCGGGGGGGTGACCTACGAGCAGTACTTC
TRBV10-3,.,TRBJ1-5,few,CAISEGGRTQPQHF,TGTGCCATCAGTGAGGGGGGGCGCACTCAGCCCCAGCATTTT
TRBV12-3/TRBV12-4,TRBD2,TRBJ2-7,many,CACSRGTSGGANHEQYF,TGTGCCTGCTCACGAGGGACTAGCGGGGGGGCTAACCACGAGCAGTACTTC
TRBV7-2,.,TRBJ2-2,many,CASSLIGTNTGELFF,TGTGCCAGCAGCTTAATAGGGACGAACACCGGGGAGCTGTTTTTT
TRBV7-2,TRBD2,TRBJ2-3,many,CASSLVGGTTDTQYF,TGTGCCAGCAGCTTGGTGGGGGGGACCACAGATACGCAGTATTTT
TRBV7-2,.,TRBJ2-5,many,CASSLMAGYQETQYF,TGTGCCAGCAGCTTAATGGCGGGTTACCAAGAGACCCAGTACTTC
TRBV7-2,TRBD2,TRBJ2-1,few,CASTPGTSAFNEQFF,TGTGCCAGCACCCCGGGGACTAGCGCCTTCAATGAGCAGTTCTTC
TRBV20-1,TRBD1,TRBJ2-7,few,CSAEDRGGIEQYF,TGCAGTGCTGAGGACAGGGGAGGGATCGAGCAGTACTTC
TRBV12-3/TRBV12-4,TRBD1,TRBJ2-5,many,CASSAGTGAQETQYF,TGTGCCAGCAGTGCGGGGACAGGCGCCCAAGAGACCCAGTACTTC
TRBV18,TRBD1,TRBJ1-1,many,CASSRGTGVSPTEAFF,TGTGCCAGCTCACGCGGGACAGGGGTCTCCCCCACTGAAGCTTTCTTT
TRBV30,.,TRBJ1-1,few,CAWSSWGAANTEAFF,TGTGCCTGGAGTTCCTGGGGGGCCGCGAACACTGAAGCTTTCTTT
TRBV7-2,.,TRBJ1-5,many,CASSPEGTVSNQPQHF,TGTGCCAGCAGCCCAGAGGGTACAGTTAGCAATCAGCCCCAGCATTTT
TRBV20-1,.,TRBJ1-5,many,CSASLAALSNQPQHF,TGCAGTGCTAGTCTCGCGGCTCTTAGCAATCAGCCCCAGCATTTT
TRBV28,.,TRBJ1-1,many,CASSLLGSGTEAFF,TGTGCCAGCAGTTTACTTGGGTCAGGAACTGAAGCTTTCTTT
TRBV7-2,.,TRBJ2-2,many,CASSRSYTGELFF,TGTGCCAGCAGCCGAAGTTACACCGGGGAGCTGTTTTTT
TRBV7-4,TRBD1,TRBJ1-2,.,CASSLVQGKGYTF,TGTGCCAGCAGCTTAGTACAGGGGAAAGGCTACACCTTC
TRBV7-2,TRBD1,TRBJ2-7,many,CASSVGQDTYEQYF,TGTGCCAGCAGCGTGGGACAGGATACCTACGAGCAGTACTTC
TRBV2,.,TRBJ1-3,few,CASSEGSLRNTIYF,TGTGCCAGCAGTGAGGGGAGCCTTAGAAACACCATATATTTT
TRBV28,.,TRBJ2-7,many,CASSTRRGGVYEQYF,TGTGCCAGCAGCACTCGGCGGGGCGGGGTTTACGAGCAGTACTTC
TRBV7-8,.,TRBJ1-4,many,CASSLEARGGAANEKLFF,TGTGCCAGCAGCTTAGAGGCTCGGGGAGGCGCAGCTAATGAAAAACTGTTTTTT
TRBV7-2,.,TRBJ2-5,few,CASSSDNQETQYF,TGTGCCAGCAGCTCTGACAACCAAGAGACCCAGTACTTC
TRBV5-1,TRBD2,TRBJ2-7,.,CASSFSSGRAHEQYF,TGCGCCAGCAGCTTCTCTAGCGGGAGGGCCCATGAGCAGTACTTC
TRBV4-3,.,TRBJ2-3,many,CASSQDLLLSTDTQYF,TGCGCCAGCAGCCAAGATTTACTACTAAGCACAGATACGCAGTATTTT
TRBV19,.,TRBJ2-4,many,CASSRDGGAKNIQYF,TGTGCCAGTAGTCGGGACGGAGGGGCCAAAAACATTCAGTACTTC
TRBV4-1,.,TRBJ2-5,few,CASSLAGQGPRTQYF,TGCGCCAGCAGCCTCGCGGGGCAGGGCCCTAGGACCCAGTACTTC
TRBV7-2,.,TRBJ1-2,many,CASSEPRTNYGYTF,TGTGCCAGCAGCGAACCCAGAACCAACTATGGCTACACCTTC
TRBV4-2,TRBD1,TRBJ1-5,few,CASRPNRGSNQPQHF,TGTGCCAGCAGACCCAACAGGGGAAGCAATCAGCCCCAGCATTTT
TRBV29-1,.,TRBJ1-1,many,CSVANLQGSNTEAFF,TGCAGCGTAGCCAACTTACAGGGCTCGAACACTGAAGCTTTCTTT
TRBV20-1,.,TRBJ2-7,once,CRVSGPSSYEQYF,TGCAGGGTCAGCGGACCGAGCTCCTACGAGCAGTACTTC
TRBV20-1,.,TRBJ2-3,.,CSARRAESTDTQYF,TGCAGTGCTAGACGAGCGGAAAGCACAGATACGCAGTATTTT
TRBV7-2,.,TRBJ1-3,.,CASSLLRAGNTIYF,TGTGCCAGCAGCTTATTGCGGGCCGGAAACACCATATATTTT
TRBV27,TRBD1,TRBJ1-2,many,CATPHPGQANYGYTF,TGTGCCACCCCGCACCCGGGACAGGCTAACTATGGCTACACCTTC
TRBV7-6,TRBD2,TRBJ2-7,many,CASSSPGLAGDEQYF,TGTGCCAGCAGCTCTCCGGGACTAGCGGGAGACGAGCAGTACTTC
TRBV7-2,TRBD1,TRBJ2-5,many,CASSLNRGTQETQYF,TGTGCCAGCAGCTTAAACAGGGGCACCCAAGAGACCCAGTACTTC
TRBV7-4,TRBD2,TRBJ2-7,many,CASSDSREGHYYEQYF,TGTGCCAGCAGCGACTCGCGGGAGGGCCACTACTACGAGCAGTACTTC
TRBV20-1,.,TRBJ1-5,few,CSAWGGKGHNQPQHF,TGCAGTGCTTGGGGCGGAAAGGGACACAATCAGCCCCAGCATTTT
TRBV20-1,.,TRBJ1-1,many,CSAGGGTEAFF,TGCAGTGCTGGCGGGGGCACTGAAGCTTTCTTT
TRBV7-2,TRBD2,TRBJ2-5,many,CASSSTSGGTETQYF,TGTGCCAGCAGCTCAACTAGCGGGGGGACAGAGACCCAGTACTTC
TRBV6-1,TRBD2,TRBJ2-7,.,CASSSGTSGGLFSYEQYF,TGTGCCAGCAGTTCCGGGACTAGCGGGGGCCTCTTCTCCTACGAGCAGTACTTC
TRBV5-6,TRBD2,TRBJ2-5,many,CASSFRTSGGETQYF,TGTGCCAGCAGCTTTAGGACTAGCGGGGGTGAGACCCAGTACTTC
TRBV7-2,.,TRBJ1-2,many,CASSVSGVGGRGYTF,TGTGCCAGCAGCGTCTCGGGGGTAGGCGGACGCGGCTACACCTTC